The source of this T cell receptor (beta chain) is a study of shared clonotypes between healthy human individuals. Whole-study findings and limits: Against clonotypes common to all four donors, non-shared ones had lower generation probabilities.

A split of CD4+ cells into CD45RA+ naive and CD45RA-negative memory subsets was performed. Over several immunoSEQ plates, each subset's genomic DNA was distributed in even portions. Libraries were prepared by immunoSEQ multiplex PCR; TCRdb keeps only in-frame clonotypes and omits some of them. The sample shows around 1.1 million clones, 75% to 80% of them seen only once. There are a few counts of this clone. The antigen is unknown. In germline, CDR1 is SNHLY, CDR2 FYNNEI. V was trimmed by 4 bases and J by 8 bases, leaving 11 bases between them. This CDR3 is 12 amino acids long. The rearrangement links TRBV2 to TRBJ1-1, with D unclear. The sequenced sample was memory CD4+ T cells from PBMCs. The sample's subset: CD45RA-negative fraction. This TCR came from a man younger than 35 in good health. Some clones in this sample may be carry-over from other donors' samples. The CDR3 bases are TGTGCCAGCAGTGCCCAGACAATAGAAGCTTTCTTT. It codes for CASSAQTIEAFF.